Reported below is one TCR beta chain. Its antigen remains unknown. Using RNA transcripts, the TCR beta CDR3 regions were amplified. Following a first-round RT-PCR that used HTBI primers, a second-round multiplex PCR was carried out. TCRdb re-called the multiplex PCR reads with MiXCR, one entry per CDR3 protein. The sample has about 1.2 million distinct CDR3 sequences; 35% to 45% are singletons. This sample was taken from a study of Graves' ophthalmopathy and Graves' hyperthyroidism. Study background: Absence of ophthalmopathy within 18 months of follow-up defined stable hyperthyroidism. Study results and limitations: With approximately 88% sensitivity and more than 75% specificity, a 13-signature model separated ophthalmopathy from stable hyperthyroidism. Blood also contained most of the expanded thyroid clonotypes above 0.001 frequency.

The germline V gene encodes CDR1 MGHDK and CDR2 SYGVNS. The CDR3 is 12 amino acids. People with hyperthyroidism were aged 18 to 65 and newly diagnosed, under 2 months' duration. Sequencing was carried out using peripheral blood or thyroid tissue (not recorded which). This clonotype was obtained from an adult man with Graves' hyperthyroidism. The rearrangement joins TRBV25-1 to TRBJ1-1, with unresolved D. The CDR3 nucleotides read TGTGCTAGAGAGGGCATGAGAACTGAAGCTTTCTTT. Encoded protein: CAREGMRTEAFF.